Given below is one T cell receptor (beta chain) in context. Its specificity is not known. The data were obtained in a study of shared clonotypes between healthy human individuals. The overall study: Used for every donor were three CD4 naive, three CD4 memory, two CD8 naive and one CD8 memory plate.

Findings of the study overall: A limitation of the genetic and exposure-history diversity represented arose from few donors.

Healthy and HIV-negative, the adult donors had no recent acute infections or vaccinations. Germline V gene sequence: CDR1 ENHRY, CDR2 SYGVKD. The J segment lost 4 bases and the V segment lost 9 bases, leaving 10 bases of the junction unmatched. This CDR3 contains 16 residues. Original handling: ImmunoSEQ only sent back junction sequences with no quality scores, so filtering was done differently. Sequenced by immunoSEQ multiplex PCR; TCRdb stores in-frame clones only, minus some. D and trimming come from the DNA, and the V and J calls and clone size come from that table. The table shows about 1 million clones, with around 75% occurring only once.

This TCR was recovered from a man younger than 30 in good health. The sample comprised memory CD4+ T cells sorted from blood. Subset here: CD45RA-negative fraction. This chain links TRBV10-3 with TRBJ2-5, with 14 bases that match TRBD2. The CDR3 nucleotides are TGTGCCATTACTAGGGGACTAGCGGGGGCGGGAGAGACCCAGTACTTC. Translation: CAITRGLAGAGETQYF.